Shown below are 25 T cell receptor beta chains from a single sample sequenced in a study of CD8+ T cells in alopecia areata (dated by TCRdb to between 2017 and 2018). Library preparation employed the immunoSEQ multiplex PCR assay. RNA was extracted from all samples and reverse transcribed into cDNA as template for TCR sequencing. TCRdb's version of the immuneACCESS table is confined to in-frame rearrangements and falls short of the full clone set. An unresolved V gene accounts for under half of the shortfall where checked; the remainder is of unknown origin. This sample is represented by roughly 100,000 clones; 70% to 90% of them were singletons. Jointly, the top ten make up 11% of the sample. Reading the label with the study, this specimen's treatment or condition is: oral pan-JAK inhibitor, 5-10 mg twice daily. The sample in question was CD8+ T cells sorted from blood, obtained between weeks 30 and 35, from a patient treated with tofacitinib. The origin of the receptors is a human donor with alopecia areata.

The CDR3 nucleotides read TGTGCCAGCAGTTACGGACAGGGGAAGGATGAGCAGTTCTTC. Translating gives CASSYGQGKDEQFF. This rearrangement joins TRBV6-5 to TRBJ2-1; TRBD1 matches at 9 bases. CDR1 and CDR2 (germline): MNHEY, SVGAGI. The CDR3 totals 14 residues. The trim removed 2 bases at V and 8 bases at J, leaving 4 bases unmatched.

A word on this clone: A junction boundary mismatches the germline segment, possibly from a read error. The rearrangement joins TRBV6-6 to TRBJ2-7, with D uncertain. The CDR3 is 11 residues long. Looked up from germline, CDR1 is MNHNY and CDR2 is SVGAGI (reference sequence). CDR3 sequence reads: CTSSSSYEQYF. The CDR3 DNA reads as TGTACCAGCAGTTCCTCCTACGAGCAGTACTTC.

The chain carries TRBV5-6 and TRBJ2-7, with a tentative D call TRBD1 (6 bases). V shed 3 bases and J shed 5 bases, with 9 bases lying between them. CDR3 size: 12 residues. The germline V gene has CDR1 SGHDT and CDR2 YYEEEE. CDR3 amino acids: CASSSGVDEQYF. In nucleotides, the CDR3 is TGTGCCAGCAGCTCAGGGGTCGACGAGCAGTACTTC.

The V and J genes are TRBV7-2 and TRBJ1-2, with D perhaps matching TRBD1 (5 bases). The V end lost 1 base, the J end lost 6 bases, and 12 bases lay between the germline ends. This CDR3 spans 14 amino acids. Germline CDR1 is SGHTA and CDR2 is FQGNSA. CDR3 region: CASSLVTGEDGYTF. The CDR3 DNA is TGTGCCAGCAGCTTAGTTACGGGGGAGGATGGCTACACCTTC.

This chain uses TRBV27 with TRBJ2-1, with D perhaps TRBD2 (6 bases). V was shortened by 5 bases and J by 8 bases, with 13 bases between the two germline ends. Germline V lookup: CDR1 MNHEY, CDR2 SMNVEV (reference sequence). This CDR3 has 13 amino acids. The CDR3 loop is CASSQGGRYEQFF. The CDR3 coding sequence is TGTGCCAGCAGTCAAGGAGGGCGGTATGAGCAGTTCTTC.

This clone was seen just once. The chain combines TRBV10-2 with TRBJ2-7; D remains unclear. The CDR3 is 13 amino acids. V lost 3 bases and J lost 3, with 9 bases in between. Germline-derived CDR1 and CDR2 are WSHSY and SAAADI. Here the CDR3 reads CASSDDSYYEQYF. The DNA of the CDR3 is TGCGCCAGCAGTGATGACTCATACTACGAGCAGTACTTC.

The J gene is TRBJ2-1, the V gene TRBV5-6; perhaps TRBD2 as D (6 bases). The ends were cut back, 4 bases at V and 10 bases at J, with 15 bases in the middle. Germline CDR1 and CDR2: SGHDT and YYEEEE. The CDR3 is 13 residues long. CDR3 nucleotide sequence: TGTGCCAGCAGCCGGGGGACTGCCTACGAGCAGTTCTTC. This sequence encodes CASSRGTAYEQFF.

There are a few counts of this clone. The J gene is TRBJ2-5, the V gene TRBV7-9, with 8 bases matching TRBD2. V was clipped by 5 bases and J by 4 bases; unmatched bases: 12. Germline V lookup: CDR1 SEHNR, CDR2 FQNEAQ (reference sequence). This CDR3 has 16 residues. DNA for the CDR3: TGTGCCAGCAGCGTAAGCCTACATCTAGCGGGAGAGACCCAGTACTTC. This translates into CASSVSLHLAGETQYF.

The chain joins TRBV30 to TRBJ1-1; the D is unclear. This CDR3 is 12 amino acids long. The V and J ends lost 2 bases and 3 bases respectively, with 7 bases between them. From germline, CDR1 is GTSNPN and CDR2 SVGIG (reference sequence). For the CDR3, the DNA is TGTGCCTGGAGTATTGGGTACACTGAAGCTTTCTTT. This translates into CAWSIGYTEAFF.

The CDR3: CASSESDREGGYTF. CDR3 DNA: TGCGCCAGCAGTGAATCAGATCGTGAGGGGGGCTACACCTTC. The chain carries TRBV10-2 and TRBJ1-2, with a tentative D call TRBD1 (5 bases). Germline V gene lookup returns CDR1 WSHSY and CDR2 SAAADI. Trimming shortened V by 3 bases and J by 8 bases, and 16 bases separated the two germline ends. The CDR3 is 14 residues long.

This clone occurred once. The chain employs TRBV6-6 and TRBJ2-7; 8 bases agree with TRBD1. The germline V gene encodes CDR1 MNHNY and CDR2 SVGAGI (reference sequence). This CDR3 comprises 15 residues. With V trimmed by 4 bases and J by 5 bases, 10 bases remained unmatched. CDR3 nucleotide sequence: TGTGCCAGCAGTTCCCGGGGACAGGTCCTGGACGAGCAGTACTTC. Translating gives CASSSRGQVLDEQYF.

A remark on this clone: The sample contains more than one DNA sequence encoding this CDR3. V gene TRBV29-1 combines with J gene TRBJ2-3; D is unresolved. Germline V CDR1 and CDR2: SQVTM, ANQGSEA. This CDR3 has 10 residues. Trimming took 7 bases from V and 2 from J, leaving 4 bases between them. The CDR3 here is CSDYTDTQYF. The CDR3 region has the DNA TGCAGCGATTACACAGATACGCAGTATTTT.

The genes are TRBV25-1 and TRBJ2-4; the D gene is possibly TRBD2 (6 bases). Trimming cost V 5 bases and J 1 base, with 9 bases left between them. CDR1 and CDR2 (germline): MGHDK, SYGVNS. The CDR3 contains 14 residues. The CDR3: CASSKEGAKNIQYF. CDR3 bases: TGTGCCAGCAGTAAGGAGGGGGCCAAAAACATTCAGTACTTC.

The V and J genes are TRBV19 and TRBJ2-3; perhaps TRBD1 as D (5 bases). Trimming cost V 4 bases and J 6 bases, with 14 bases left between them. Germline lookup yields CDR1 LNHDA and CDR2 SQIVND (reference sequence). CDR3 length: 14 residues. The CDR3 DNA reads as TGTGCCAGTAGTAAGACAGCCGGTCCCGATACGCAGTATTTT. It specifies CASSKTAGPDTQYF. The full variable domain, rest sourced from reference TRBV19 and TRBJ2-3, is DGGITQSPKYLFRKEGQNVTLSCEQNLNHDAMYWYRQDPGQGLRLIYYSQIVNDFQKGDIAEGYSVSREKKESFPLTVTSAQKNPTAFYLCASSKTAGPDTQYFGPGTRLTVL.

The chain links TRBV19 to TRBJ2-2, with D perhaps given as TRBD1 or TRBD2 (5 bases each). V was pared by 6 bases and J by 2 bases, with 28 bases between. CDR1 is LNHDA, CDR2 SQIVND, per germline (reference sequence). The CDR3 has 20 amino acids. CDR3 loop: CASSTNRDGDFSFNTGELFF. CDR3 coding DNA: TGTGCCAGTAGCACCAACCGGGACGGCGATTTTAGTTTTAACACCGGGGAGCTGTTTTTT. The full variable domain, in which reference TRBV19 and TRBJ2-2 provide the parts outside the CDR3, is DGGITQSPKYLFRKEGQNVTLSCEQNLNHDAMYWYRQDPGQGLRLIYYSQIVNDFQKGDIAEGYSVSREKKESFPLTVTSAQKNPTAFYLCASSTNRDGDFSFNTGELFFGEGSRLTVL.

The V gene is TRBV5-6, the J gene TRBJ2-7; the match to TRBD1 covers 9 bases. This CDR3 region has 14 residues. Germline values: CDR1 SGHDT, CDR2 YYEEEE. With V trimmed by 4 bases and J by 5 bases, 7 bases remained unmatched. CDR3 nucleotides: TGTGCCAGCAGCGCCGGGACAGGGTACCACGAGCAGTACTTC. Its translation: CASSAGTGYHEQYF.

The chain combines TRBV4-1 with TRBJ1-5; TRBD1 is a possible D gene (6 bases). This CDR3 region has 15 residues. The germline V and J ends were trimmed by 0 bases and 5 bases, with 11 bases remaining between them. Per germline, CDR1 MGHRA and CDR2 YSYEKL. CDR3 coding DNA: TGCGCCAGCAGCCAAGAAGAACAGGGAGATCAGCCCCAGCATTTT. This translates into CASSQEEQGDQPQHF.

J is TRBJ1-4 and V is TRBV6-1; a possible D gene is TRBD1 (5 bases). This CDR3 has 14 residues. Germline V gives CDR1 MNHNS, CDR2 SASEGT. V was clipped by 2 bases and J by 7 bases, with 11 bases between them. Here the CDR3 DNA reads TGTGCCAGCAGTGAAACCACAGGTAGTGAAAAACTGTTTTTT. Translation gives CASSETTGSEKLFF.

This chain joins TRBV4-1 and TRBJ2-2, with TRBD1 as a possible D gene (5 bases). Trimming left V 1 base short and J 6 bases short, with 9 bases between. This CDR3 comprises 14 residues. Germline lookup yields CDR1 MGHRA and CDR2 YSYEKL. The CDR3 sequence: CASSQGWGSGELFF. The CDR3 nucleotides are TGCGCCAGCAGCCAAGGATGGGGCTCCGGGGAGCTGTTTTTT.

In DNA, the CDR3 is TGTGCCACCAGCAGAGATCGAGCGATTAACTATGGCTACACCTTC. Translation: CATSRDRAINYGYTF. The rearrangement joins TRBV15 to TRBJ1-2; D is unresolved. Germline V gene lookup returns CDR1 LNHNV and CDR2 YYDKDF (reference sequence). This CDR3 contains 15 residues. Trimming stripped 0 bases from V and 1 base from J, with 9 bases between. Full variable domain (outside the CDR3, taken from reference TRBV15 and TRBJ1-2): DAMVIQNPRYQVTQFGKPVTLSCSQTLNHNVMYWYQQKSSQAPKLLFHYYDKDFNNEADTPDNFQSRRPNTSFCFLDIRSPGLGDTAMYLCATSRDRAINYGYTFGSGTRLTVV.

The genes are TRBV7-9 and TRBJ1-3; the D gene is possibly TRBD1 (5 bases). Per the germline V gene, CDR1 is SEHNR and CDR2 is FQNEAQ (reference sequence). Trimming shortened V by 3 bases and J by 1 base, and 13 bases separated the two germline ends. The CDR3 totals 16 residues. The CDR3 DNA reads as TGTGCCAGCAGCTTTGCACAGGTCAAATCTGGAAACACCATATATTTT. This translates into CASSFAQVKSGNTIYF.

V and J are TRBV7-8 and TRBJ2-3; 8 bases map to TRBD1. CDR1 SGHVS and CDR2 FQNEAQ come from the germline V gene. Trimming cost V 5 bases and J 3 bases; bases outside gene matches: 7. The CDR3 is 15 residues long. Here the CDR3 DNA reads TGTGCCAGCAGCCCCGACAGGGGTGTAACAGATACGCAGTATTTT. It specifies CASSPDRGVTDTQYF.

This clone has more than one count but fewer than ten. CDR3 DNA sequence: TGTGCCAGCAGCTTAGTGGCTAGCGGGGGGAACGAGCAGTACTTC. It codes for CASSLVASGGNEQYF. The chain has TRBV7-6 and TRBJ2-7, with TRBD2 matching 11 bases. J was trimmed by 5 bases and V by 1 base; bases with no gene match: 4. Germline V gives CDR1 SGHVS, CDR2 FNYEAQ. There are 15 residues in the CDR3.

This clone was found once. The gene calls are TRBV5-1 and TRBJ2-1, with 9 bases matching TRBD1. The CDR3 is 15 residues long. Germline V gene sequence: CDR1 SGHRS, CDR2 YFSETQ. V lost 2 bases to trimming and J lost 2 bases; unmatched junction nucleotides: 2. CDR3 coding DNA: TGCGCCAGCAGCTTAGGACAGGGGACCTACAATGAGCAGTTCTTC. It is translated as CASSLGQGTYNEQFF.

The V gene is TRBV5-5, the J gene TRBJ2-7; D is ambiguous. The CDR3 runs 15 residues. CDR1 and CDR2 (germline): SGHKS, YYEKEE (reference sequence). Trimming cost V 0 bases and J 6 bases, with 16 bases left between them. The chain's CDR3 is CASSLATPVEFEQYF. The CDR3 DNA is TGTGCCAGCAGCTTGGCTACTCCGGTCGAATTCGAGCAGTACTTC.